This T cell receptor beta chain was profiled in a study of blood T cells in healthy people across ages. A J-beta primer mix and a sample-barcoded 5' primer were used in a second PCR of about 6 to 12 cycles. Every sample returned 2.5 million or more CDR3-containing paired-end reads. TCRdb ran MiXCR on the 5' RACE reads and lists one entry per CDR3 protein. Counted here are about 1 million distinct CDR3 sequences, roughly 45% occurring once; the ten biggest clones make up under 20%. The CDR3 runs 11 residues. Between the trimmed V and J ends, which lost 1 base and 5 bases, there was a span of 2 bases. Germline loops: CDR1 KGHDR, CDR2 SFDVKD. Study-wide points: In the absence of known donor CMV status, changes in expanded clonotypes were possibly confounded. Estimates of total diversity, which came from one million sequenced T cells, were considered to be underestimates.

In this sample, this clonotype turned up a few times. Its specificity is not known. Sequencing was done on a sample of blood. The chain couples TRBV24-1 to TRBJ2-7; no firm D call. The TCR sequence derives from a woman aged 60 to 75 in good health. CDR3 DNA: TGTGCCACCAGTGATTTTGACGAGCAGTACTTC. As protein: CATSDFDEQYF.